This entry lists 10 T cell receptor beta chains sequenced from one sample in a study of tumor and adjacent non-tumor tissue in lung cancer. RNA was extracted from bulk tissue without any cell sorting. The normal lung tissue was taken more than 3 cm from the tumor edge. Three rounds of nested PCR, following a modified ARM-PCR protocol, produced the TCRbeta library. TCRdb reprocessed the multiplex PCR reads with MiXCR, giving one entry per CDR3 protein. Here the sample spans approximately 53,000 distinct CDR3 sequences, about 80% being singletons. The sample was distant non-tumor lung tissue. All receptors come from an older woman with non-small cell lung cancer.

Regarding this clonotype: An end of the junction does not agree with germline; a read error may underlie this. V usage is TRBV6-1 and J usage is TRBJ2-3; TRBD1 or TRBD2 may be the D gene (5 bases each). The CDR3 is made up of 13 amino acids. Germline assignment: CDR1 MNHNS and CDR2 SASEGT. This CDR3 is CVSRSGGGVTQYF. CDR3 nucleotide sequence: TGTGTCAGCAGGAGCGGTGGGGGTGTTACGCAGTATTTT.

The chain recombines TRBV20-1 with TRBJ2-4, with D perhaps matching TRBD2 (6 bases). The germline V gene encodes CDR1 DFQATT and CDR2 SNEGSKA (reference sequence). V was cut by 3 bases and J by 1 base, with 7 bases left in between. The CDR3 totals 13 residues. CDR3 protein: CSAREGAKNIQYF. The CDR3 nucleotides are TGCAGTGCTAGGGAGGGGGCCAAAAACATTCAGTACTTC.

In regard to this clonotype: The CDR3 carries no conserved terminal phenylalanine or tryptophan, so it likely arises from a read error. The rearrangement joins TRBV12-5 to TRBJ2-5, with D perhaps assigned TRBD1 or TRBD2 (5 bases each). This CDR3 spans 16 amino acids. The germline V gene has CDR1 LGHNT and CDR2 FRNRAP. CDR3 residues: CANGLGQTDSGGTQYL. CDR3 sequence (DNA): TGTGCTAATGGTTTGGGCCAGACAGACTCCGGAGGGACCCAGTACCTC.

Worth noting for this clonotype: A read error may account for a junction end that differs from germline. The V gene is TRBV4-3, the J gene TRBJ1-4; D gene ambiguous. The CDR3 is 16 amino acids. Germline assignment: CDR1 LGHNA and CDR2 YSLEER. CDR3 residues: CASTQDARVTNEKLFF. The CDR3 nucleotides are TGCGCCAGCACCCAAGATGCGAGGGTAACTAATGAAAAACTGTTTTTT.

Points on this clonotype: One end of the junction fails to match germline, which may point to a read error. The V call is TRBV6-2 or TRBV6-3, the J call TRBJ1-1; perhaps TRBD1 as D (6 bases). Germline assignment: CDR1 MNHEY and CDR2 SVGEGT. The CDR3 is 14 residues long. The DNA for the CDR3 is TGTACCAGCAGTTACCCTACAGGGAACACCGAAGCTTTCTTT. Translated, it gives CTSSYPTGNTEAFF.

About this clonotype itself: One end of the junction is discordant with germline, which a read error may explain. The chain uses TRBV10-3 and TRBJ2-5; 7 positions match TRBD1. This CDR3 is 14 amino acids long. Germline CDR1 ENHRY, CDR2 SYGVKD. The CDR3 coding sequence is TGTACCATCAGAGCCCTCACAGGGGAAGAGACCCAGTACTTC. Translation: CTIRALTGEETQYF.

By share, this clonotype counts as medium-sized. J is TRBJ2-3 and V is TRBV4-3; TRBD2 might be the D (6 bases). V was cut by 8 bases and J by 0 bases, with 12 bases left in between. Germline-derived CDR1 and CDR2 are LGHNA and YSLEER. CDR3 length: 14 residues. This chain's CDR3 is CASGTRASTDTQYF. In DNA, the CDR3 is TGCGCCAGCGGGACTCGCGCTAGCACAGATACGCAGTATTTT.

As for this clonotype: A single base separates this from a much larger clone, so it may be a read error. CDR3 sequence: CASSLLSRNQPQHF. CDR3 nucleotides: TGTGCCAGCAGCTTACTTTCCAGAAATCAGCCCCAGCATTTT. The chain joins TRBV7-8 to TRBJ1-5; D not certain. CDR3 length: 14 amino acids. CDR1 and CDR2 from the germline V gene are SGHVS and FQNEAQ. V lost 2 bases and J lost 4, with 9 bases in between.

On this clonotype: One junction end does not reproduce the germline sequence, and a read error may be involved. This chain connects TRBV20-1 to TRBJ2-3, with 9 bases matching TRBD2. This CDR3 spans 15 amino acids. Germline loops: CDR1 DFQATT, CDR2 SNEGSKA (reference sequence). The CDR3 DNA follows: TGCAGGCCAATTCCTGCTAGCGGGATCACAGATACGCACTATTTT. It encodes CRPIPASGITDTHYF.

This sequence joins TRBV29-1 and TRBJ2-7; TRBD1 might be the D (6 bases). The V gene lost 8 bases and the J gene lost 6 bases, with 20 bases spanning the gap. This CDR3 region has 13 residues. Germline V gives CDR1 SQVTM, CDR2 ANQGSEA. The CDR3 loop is CSILGASGCEQYF. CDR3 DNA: TGCAGCATTCTGGGGGCAAGTGGTTGCGAGCAGTACTTC.